Each of the 31 T cell receptor beta chains below was sequenced from the same sample in a study of blood T cell repertoires in COVID-19. Measured with immunoSEQ multiplex PCR; TCRdb has only the in-frame clones, and not every one. The repertoire holds about 28,000 clones, 60% to 80% seen once, with about 21% in the top ten. Sequences were obtained from peripheral blood. The receptors shown here come from a boy between 2 and 10 years old with active or convalescent COVID-19.

V and J are TRBV2 and TRBJ2-6, with 9 bases fitting TRBD1. The CDR3 spans 15 residues. V lost 9 bases and J lost 4; bases outside the gene matches: 7. CDR1 and CDR2 (germline): SNHLY, FYNNEI. This CDR3 reads CARIQGARGANVLTF. The CDR3 coding sequence is TGTGCCAGGATACAGGGGGCGCGCGGGGCCAACGTCCTGACTTTC.

The chain couples TRBV6-5 to TRBJ1-2, with 8 bases fitting TRBD1. The CDR3 has 13 amino acids. Germline-derived CDR1 and CDR2 are MNHEY and SVGAGI. Trimming removed 6 bases from V and 8 bases from J; junction bases left unmatched: 8. The CDR3 protein is CASRPDRGWGYTF. The CDR3 coding sequence is TGTGCCAGCAGACCCGACAGGGGATGGGGCTACACCTTC.

The chain links TRBV20-1 to TRBJ1-1; a possible D gene is TRBD1 (5 bases). CDR3 length equals 13 residues. V was trimmed by 3 bases and J by 4 bases, leaving 12 bases between them. In germline, CDR1 is DFQATT, CDR2 SNEGSKA (reference sequence). DNA of the CDR3: TGCAGTGCTAGTCGGGACTCCACCACTGAAGCTTTCTTT. Protein product: CSASRDSTTEAFF.

The chain links TRBV3-1 (or the pseudogene TRBV3-2) to TRBJ2-7; possible D gene TRBD2, 5 bases. Germline assignment: CDR1 LGHDT and CDR2 YNNKEL (reference sequence). V was shortened by 4 bases and J by 4 bases, with 14 bases between the two germline ends. This CDR3 spans 14 amino acids. Written as DNA, the CDR3 is TGTGCCAGCAGCCCCTTTTCGGGGTCATACGAGCAGTACTTC. Translating it yields CASSPFSGSYEQYF.

The J gene is TRBJ2-1, the V gene TRBV3-1 (or the pseudogene TRBV3-2), with D possibly being TRBD2 (5 bases). V gave up 4 bases and J gave up 5 bases, with 21 bases separating them. The CDR3 runs 17 residues. Germline V lookup: CDR1 LGHDT, CDR2 YNNKEL (reference sequence). The CDR3 bases are TGTGCCAGCAGCCCACTGTACAGTGCGGGTCGGGACAATGAGCAGTTCTTC. Its protein product is CASSPLYSAGRDNEQFF.

The chain couples TRBV30 to TRBJ1-2, with D perhaps matching TRBD1 (5 bases). The CDR3 runs to 13 residues. V was pared by 4 bases and J by 6 bases, with 15 bases between. The germline V gene has CDR1 GTSNPN and CDR2 SVGIG (reference sequence). This CDR3 is CAWTTQGSDGYTF. The CDR3 bases are TGTGCCTGGACCACCCAGGGAAGTGATGGCTACACCTTC.

CDR3 region: CASGRRGGSTDTQYF. Written as DNA, the CDR3 is TGTGCCAGCGGACGTCGGGGGGGAAGCACAGATACGCAGTATTTT. The gene calls are TRBV28 and TRBJ2-3; TRBD2 aligns across 8 bases. The CDR3 loop spans 15 amino acids. Germline V gene sequence: CDR1 MDHEN, CDR2 SYDVKM. V lost 8 bases to trimming and J lost 0 bases; unmatched junction nucleotides: 7. The full variable domain, rest sourced from reference TRBV28 and TRBJ2-3, is DVKVTQSSRYLVKRTGEKVFLECVQDMDHENMFWYRQDPGLGLRLIYFSYDVKMKEKGDIPEGYSVSREKKERFSLILESASTNQTSMYLCASGRRGGSTDTQYFGPGTRLTVL.

V usage is TRBV3-1 (or the pseudogene TRBV3-2) and J usage is TRBJ1-3; maybe TRBD1 (5 bases). V shed 6 bases and J shed 0 bases, with 9 bases lying between them. The CDR3 covers 14 residues. Germline CDR1 and CDR2: LGHDT and YNNKEL (reference sequence). The DNA for the CDR3 is TGTGCCAGCAGTTCCGGGGGCTCTGGAAACACCATATATTTT. Amino acid sequence: CASSSGGSGNTIYF.

The genes are TRBV7-8 and TRBJ1-2; weak D call: TRBD1 (6 bases). CDR1 and CDR2 from the germline V gene are SGHVS and FQNEAQ. The V end lost 5 bases, the J end lost 8 bases, and 15 bases lay between the germline ends. This CDR3 region has 13 residues. CDR3: CASSIQGLDGYTF. DNA of the CDR3: TGTGCCAGCAGCATTCAGGGGCTCGACGGCTACACCTTC.

V usage is TRBV18 and J usage is TRBJ1-2; D unclear. V lost 0 bases, J lost 4 bases, and 9 bases lay in between. Per germline, CDR1 KGHSH and CDR2 LQKENI. The CDR3 spans 14 residues. The CDR3 spells CASSPPAGLYGYTF. The CDR3, as DNA: TGTGCCAGCTCACCACCTGCAGGCCTCTATGGCTACACCTTC.

The chain carries TRBV27 and TRBJ1-2, with 8 bases that match TRBD1. CDR1 and CDR2 (germline): MNHEY, SMNVEV (reference sequence). This CDR3 comprises 15 residues. The V and J ends lost 5 bases and 1 base, in that order; junction bases with no gene match: 6. CDR3 sequence (DNA): TGTGCCAGCAGTAAACACGGACAGGGTAACTATGGCTACACCTTC. Amino acids: CASSKHGQGNYGYTF.

This chain joins TRBV28 and TRBJ2-1, with 15 bases aligning to TRBD2. The CDR3 consists of 16 residues. CDR1 is MDHEN, CDR2 SYDVKM, per germline. Losses at the gene ends were 7 bases for V and 8 bases for J; bases not matched to a gene: 9. CDR3 bases: TGTGCCAGCACCCCCGGGACTAGCGGGGGGTGGGATGAGCAGTTCTTC. This encodes CASTPGTSGGWDEQFF.

This clone has just a few counts. V gene TRBV28 combines with J gene TRBJ2-7; weak D call: TRBD2 (6 bases). The germline V and J ends were trimmed by 6 bases and 3 bases, with 18 bases remaining between them. Germline lookup yields CDR1 MDHEN and CDR2 SYDVKM. This CDR3 comprises 15 residues. The CDR3 DNA reads TGTGCCAGCAGACTCGACCGGGACTCCCTCTACGAGCAGTACTTC. Amino acids: CASRLDRDSLYEQYF. Based on the CDR3 plus reference TRBV28 and TRBJ2-7, the full variable domain is DVKVTQSSRYLVKRTGEKVFLECVQDMDHENMFWYRQDPGLGLRLIYFSYDVKMKEKGDIPEGYSVSREKKERFSLILESASTNQTSMYLCASRLDRDSLYEQYFGPGTRLTVT.

This clone was observed a handful of times. The gene calls are TRBV11-2 and TRBJ2-7; 8 positions agree with TRBD2. Germline-derived CDR1 and CDR2 are SGHAT and FQNNGV. This CDR3 is built from 13 residues. Trimming took 5 bases from V and 3 from J; bases not matched to a gene: 3. CDR3 DNA sequence: TGTGCCAGCAGCCGGGGACTAGACTACGAGCAGTACTTC. It specifies CASSRGLDYEQYF.

The chain combines TRBV30 with TRBJ2-3, with D tentatively TRBD1 (6 bases). Germline V CDR1 and CDR2: GTSNPN, SVGIG (reference sequence). The V gene lost 4 bases and the J gene lost 4 bases, with 18 bases spanning the gap. The CDR3 extends over 15 amino acids. CDR3 sequence (DNA): TGTGCCTGGACAAGGTATAAAGAGGGGGCAGATACGCAGTATTTT. This encodes CAWTRYKEGADTQYF.

This chain joins TRBV6-5 and TRBJ1-5; 12 bases match TRBD1. The CDR3 spans 13 residues. Trimming took 6 bases from V and 7 from J; bases not matched to a gene: 1. CDR1 and CDR2 (germline): MNHEY, SVGAGI. The CDR3 protein is CASRGTGGQPQHF. The CDR3 DNA reads TGTGCCAGCAGAGGGACAGGGGGCCAGCCCCAGCATTTT.

This rearrangement joins TRBV28 to TRBJ1-3, with 7 positions matching TRBD1. V was pared by 4 bases and J by 4 bases, with 7 bases of the junction left unmatched. The CDR3 has 15 amino acids. CDR1 is MDHEN and CDR2 is SYDVKM in the germline V gene. In DNA, the CDR3 is TGTGCCAGCAGTTCCCCGGGACAGTTCGGAAACACCATATATTTT. It encodes CASSSPGQFGNTIYF.

The chain has TRBV30 and TRBJ2-5; possible D gene TRBD2, 5 bases. Trimming removed 0 bases from V and 4 bases from J, with 12 bases in between. From germline, CDR1 is GTSNPN and CDR2 SVGIG (reference sequence). The CDR3 is 14 amino acids. The CDR3 here is CAWSVHRRGETQYF. DNA of the CDR3: TGTGCCTGGAGTGTACACAGACGGGGAGAGACCCAGTACTTC.

The rearrangement joins TRBV10-2 to TRBJ1-1; TRBD1 matches at 7 bases. The CDR3 loop spans 15 amino acids. Germline V gives CDR1 WSHSY, CDR2 SAAADI. J lost 1 base, V lost 7 bases, and 9 bases had no gene match. For the CDR3, the DNA is TGCGCCAGCATAAACCCACAGGGGACGAACACTGAAGCTTTCTTT. Its translation is CASINPQGTNTEAFF.

The V gene is TRBV19, the J gene TRBJ1-2; D remains ambiguous. In germline, CDR1 is LNHDA, CDR2 SQIVND (reference sequence). This CDR3 spans 15 amino acids. The V end lost 7 bases, the J end lost 7 bases, and 22 bases lay between the germline ends. As DNA, the CDR3 is TGTGCCAGTACCCGGAGCTCTGAGCTGAGGGTTGGCTACACCTTC. Its translation is CASTRSSELRVGYTF.

The J gene is TRBJ1-6, the V gene TRBV5-8; 7 bases match TRBD1. Germline-derived CDR1 and CDR2 are SGHTS and YDEGEE. Losses at the gene ends were 4 bases for V and 7 bases for J; bases not matched to a gene: 8. The CDR3 sequence is 15 residues long. The CDR3, as DNA: TGTGCCAGCAGCCTGAGGACAGGCCGCAATTCACCCCTCCACTTT. Protein: CASSLRTGRNSPLHF.

The chain links TRBV6-5 to TRBJ2-2; a weak D match, TRBD2 (7 bases). This CDR3 contains 13 residues. CDR1 is MNHEY, CDR2 SVGAGI, per germline. The V end lost 5 bases, the J end lost 6 bases, and 10 bases lay between the germline ends. The CDR3 bases are TGTGCCAGCAGTCTAGGGGGGGCCGGGGAGCTGTTTTTT. Translating gives CASSLGGAGELFF.

This clone was detected a few times. The chain is built from TRBV27 and TRBJ2-1; tentative D call: TRBD1 (5 bases). CDR1 is MNHEY and CDR2 is SMNVEV in the germline V gene (reference sequence). CDR3 length equals 13 residues. The ends were cut back, 7 bases at V and 7 bases at J, with 14 bases in the middle. The CDR3 sequence: CASTDFQGNEQFF. The DNA for the CDR3 is TGTGCCAGCACCGACTTCCAGGGTAATGAGCAGTTCTTC.

The chain links TRBV7-9 to TRBJ1-2; TRBD1 matches 8 bases. Germline V gene data show CDR1 as SEHNR and CDR2 as FQNEAQ (reference sequence). J was trimmed by 8 bases and V by 6 bases; bases with no gene match: 8. The CDR3 consists of 13 residues. CDR3 residues: CASSFDRGGGYTF. The CDR3 DNA sequence: TGTGCCAGCAGTTTCGACAGGGGAGGAGGCTACACCTTC. Based on the CDR3 plus reference TRBV7-9 and TRBJ1-2, the full variable domain is DTGVSQNPRHKITKRGQNVTFRCDPISEHNRLYWYRQTLGQGPEFLTYFQNEAQLEKSRLLSDRFSAERPKGSFSTLEIQRTEQGDSAMYLCASSFDRGGGYTFGSGTRLTVV.

The chain joins TRBV4-2 to TRBJ1-2; maybe TRBD1 (5 bases). V was shortened by 0 bases and J by 0 bases, with 20 bases between the two germline ends. The CDR3 has 19 residues. CDR1 LGHNA and CDR2 YNFKEQ come from the germline V gene. CDR3 amino acids: CASSQDFSLWTPANYGYTF. The CDR3 coding sequence is TGTGCCAGCAGCCAAGATTTTTCGTTGTGGACACCCGCTAACTATGGCTACACCTTC.

The J gene is TRBJ1-5, the V gene TRBV27; 8 bases fit TRBD1. CDR3 size: 17 residues. V shed 4 bases, J shed 3 bases, and the junction held 11 bases outside the gene matches. Germline V gene lookup returns CDR1 MNHEY and CDR2 SMNVEV (reference sequence). CDR3 nucleotide sequence: TGTGCCAGCAGTTCTAACAGGGGGGACCTGAACAATCAGCCCCAGCATTTT. It translates to CASSSNRGDLNNQPQHF.

The chain uses TRBV5-1 and TRBJ2-1; D unclear. V lost 2 bases to trimming and J lost 6 bases, with 9 bases between them. Per germline, CDR1 SGHRS and CDR2 YFSETQ. The CDR3 spans 13 residues. CDR3 sequence reads: CASSFTSPNEQFF. Written as DNA, the CDR3 is TGCGCCAGCAGCTTTACATCGCCCAATGAGCAGTTCTTC.

CDR3 sequence (DNA): TGCAGCGTTGGGACAGGGGATGCGGAAAAACTGTTTTTT. Residues: CSVGTGDAEKLFF. The chain has TRBV29-1 and TRBJ1-4; the match to TRBD1 covers 9 bases. Germline loops: CDR1 SQVTM, CDR2 ANQGSEA. The length of the CDR3 is 13 residues. V lost 4 bases, J lost 8 bases, and 5 bases stayed unmatched.

This chain joins TRBV9 and TRBJ1-1; tentatively, D is TRBD1 (6 bases). CDR3 length: 12 amino acids. Per germline, CDR1 SGDLS and CDR2 YYNGEE. V lost 5 bases, J lost 1 base, and 6 bases lay in between. The CDR3, as DNA: TGTGCCAGCAGGGGGGCGAACACTGAAGCTTTCTTT. It codes for CASRGANTEAFF.

Only a few counts were recorded for this clone. The chain recombines TRBV6-4 with TRBJ2-1, with TRBD2 identical over 8 bases. CDR1 MRHNA and CDR2 SNTAGT come from the germline V gene. V trimming: 4 bases; J trimming: 0 bases; junction bases outside the gene matches: 5. This CDR3 is built from 16 residues. CDR3 nucleotides: TGTGCCAGCAGTGGGGGACTAGGCAGCTCCTACAATGAGCAGTTCTTC. The encoded protein is CASSGGLGSSYNEQFF.

The chain has TRBV5-5 and TRBJ2-3; D call uncertain. This CDR3 is built from 16 residues. The V gene's germline CDR1 is SGHKS and CDR2 YYEKEE (reference sequence). Trimming shortened V by 4 bases and J by 2 bases, and 17 bases separated the two germline ends. The CDR3 is CASSPLPLRDTDTQYF. CDR3 DNA: TGTGCCAGCAGCCCGCTCCCCCTAAGAGACACAGATACGCAGTATTTT.